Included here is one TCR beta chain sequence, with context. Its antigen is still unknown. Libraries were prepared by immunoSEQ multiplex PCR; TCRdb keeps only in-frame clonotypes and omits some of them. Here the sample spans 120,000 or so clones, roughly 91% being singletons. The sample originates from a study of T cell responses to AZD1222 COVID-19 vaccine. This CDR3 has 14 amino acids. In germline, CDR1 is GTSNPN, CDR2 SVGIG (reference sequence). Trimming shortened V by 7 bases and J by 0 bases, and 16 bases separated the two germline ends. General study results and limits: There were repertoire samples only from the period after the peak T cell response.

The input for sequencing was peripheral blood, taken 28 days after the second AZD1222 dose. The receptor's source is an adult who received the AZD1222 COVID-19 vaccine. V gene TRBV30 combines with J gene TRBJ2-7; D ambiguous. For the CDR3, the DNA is TGTGCCTACCCATCTCCGCTCACCTCCTACGAGCAGTACTTC. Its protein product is CAYPSPLTSYEQYF.